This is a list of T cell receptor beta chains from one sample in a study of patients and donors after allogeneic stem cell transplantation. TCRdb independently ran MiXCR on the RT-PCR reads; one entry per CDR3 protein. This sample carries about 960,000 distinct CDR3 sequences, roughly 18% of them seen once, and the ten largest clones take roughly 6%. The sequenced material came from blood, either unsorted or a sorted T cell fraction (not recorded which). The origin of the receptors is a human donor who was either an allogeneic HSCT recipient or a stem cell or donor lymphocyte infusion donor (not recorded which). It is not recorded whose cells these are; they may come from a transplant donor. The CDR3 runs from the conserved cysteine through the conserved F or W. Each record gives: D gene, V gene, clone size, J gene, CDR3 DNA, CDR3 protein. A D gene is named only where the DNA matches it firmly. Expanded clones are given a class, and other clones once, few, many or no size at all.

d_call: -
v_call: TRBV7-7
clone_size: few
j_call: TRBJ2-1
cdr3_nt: TGTGCTAGCAGCGCGGACGGGGGTTTGGAGCAGTTCTTC
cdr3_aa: CASSADGGLEQFF

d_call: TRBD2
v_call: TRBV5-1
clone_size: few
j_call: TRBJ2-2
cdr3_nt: TGCGCCAGCAGCTTGGCGGGGACTAGCGCTAAACAAGACACCGGGGAGCTGTTTTTT
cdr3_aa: CASSLAGTSAKQDTGELFF

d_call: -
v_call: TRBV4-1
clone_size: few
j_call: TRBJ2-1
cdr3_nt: TGCGCCAGCAGCCAAGATCTAGGGAATGAGCAGTTCTTC
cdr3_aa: CASSQDLGNEQFF

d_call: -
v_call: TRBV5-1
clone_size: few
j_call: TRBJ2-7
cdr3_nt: TGCGCCAGCAAGAAGGACAGCCCGACCTACGAGCAGTACTTC
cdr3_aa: CASKKDSPTYEQYF

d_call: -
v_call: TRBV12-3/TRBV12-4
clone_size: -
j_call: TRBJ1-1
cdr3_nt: TGTGCCAGCCCCCGATGGGGGGAAAACACTGAAGCTTTCTTT
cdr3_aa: CASPRWGENTEAFF

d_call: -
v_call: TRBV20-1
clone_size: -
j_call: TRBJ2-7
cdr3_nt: TGCAGTGCTCCGAGGGGGGGCTACGAGCAGTACTTC
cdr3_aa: CSAPRGGYEQYF

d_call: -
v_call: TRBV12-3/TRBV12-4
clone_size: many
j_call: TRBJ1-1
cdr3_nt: TGTGCCAGCAGTTTTCAGGGCTCGAACACTGAAGCTTTCTTT
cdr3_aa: CASSFQGSNTEAFF

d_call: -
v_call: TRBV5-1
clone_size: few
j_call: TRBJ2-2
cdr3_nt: TGCGCCAGCTGCATAGGGGGGAACACCGGGGAGCTGTTTTTT
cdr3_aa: CASCIGGNTGELFF

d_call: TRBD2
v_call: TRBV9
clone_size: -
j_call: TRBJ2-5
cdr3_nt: TGTGCCAGCAGCGTAGATATAGCGGGAAGGGCCCAGTACTTC
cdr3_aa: CASSVDIAGRAQYF

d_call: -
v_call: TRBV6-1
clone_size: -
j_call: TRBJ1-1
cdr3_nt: TGTGCCAGCAGAGTTGGGATGGGGTCTGAAGCTTTCTTT
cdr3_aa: CASRVGMGSEAFF

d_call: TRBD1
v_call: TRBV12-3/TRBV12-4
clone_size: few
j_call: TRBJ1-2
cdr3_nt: TGTGCCAGCAGTCCCGGACAGGATGGCTACACCTTC
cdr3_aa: CASSPGQDGYTF

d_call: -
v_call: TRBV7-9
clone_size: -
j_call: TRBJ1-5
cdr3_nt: TGTGCCAGCAGCTTGCCGCCCGATTATCAGCCCCAGCATTTT
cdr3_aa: CASSLPPDYQPQHF